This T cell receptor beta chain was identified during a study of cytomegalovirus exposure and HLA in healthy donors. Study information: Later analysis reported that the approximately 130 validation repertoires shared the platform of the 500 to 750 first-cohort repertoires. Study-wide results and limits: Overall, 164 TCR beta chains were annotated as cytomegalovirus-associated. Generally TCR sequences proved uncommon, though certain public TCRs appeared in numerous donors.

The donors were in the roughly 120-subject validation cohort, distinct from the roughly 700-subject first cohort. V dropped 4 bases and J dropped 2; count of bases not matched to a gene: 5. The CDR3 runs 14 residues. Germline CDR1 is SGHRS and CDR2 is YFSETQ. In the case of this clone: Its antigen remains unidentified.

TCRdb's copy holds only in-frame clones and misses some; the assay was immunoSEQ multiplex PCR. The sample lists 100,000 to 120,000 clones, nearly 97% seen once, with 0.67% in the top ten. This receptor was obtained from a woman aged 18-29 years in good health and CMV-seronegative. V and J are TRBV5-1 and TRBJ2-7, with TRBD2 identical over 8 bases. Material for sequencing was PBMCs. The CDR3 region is CASSVAGSTYEQYF. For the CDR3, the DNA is TGCGCCAGCAGCGTAGCGGGGTCCACCTACGAGCAGTACTTC.